This T cell receptor (beta chain) was captured in a study of T cells expressing NK-cell markers. CDR3 length equals 15 residues. The germline CDR1 and CDR2 sequences are SEHNR and FQNEAQ (reference sequence). TCRdb re-called the 5' RACE reads, yielding one record per CDR3 amino acid sequence without DNA. Recorded here are about 300,000 distinct CDR3 sequences; the top ten clones represent 4% to 5%. Sequencing used blood T cells: a sorted CD56 or NKG2C T cell subset, CD4+ or CD8+ T cells, or bulk PBMC T cells (not recorded which). This sequence was found in a woman between 18 and 70 years old in good health. This chain connects TRBV7-9 to TRBJ2-3; TCRdb's D gene call, TRBD1, goes unchecked for lack of DNA. CDR3 region: CASSWDGPSTDTQYF.